This passage covers 9 T cell receptor beta chains from one sample sequenced in a study of regulatory T cells in long-lasting Graves disease (TCRdb year 2021). Receptors were amplified or captured by multiplex PCR. Sequencing was carried out with an Illumina HiSeq 4000. iRepertoire HTBI primers and Arm-PCR amplification of CDR3 regions were used to construct TCR beta libraries. The public reads were reprocessed in TCRdb via fastp at Q25 and MiXCR, keeping in-frame beta chains. Duplicate CDR3 protein sequences are folded into a single record with the most common DNA and genes. Within this sample are roughly 490,000 distinct CDR3 sequences, with about 20% of them counted one time only. The leading ten clones occupy approximately 14% of the sample. Reading the label with the study, this specimen's time point is: persistent/refractory GD, antithyroid drugs over 5 years with positive TRAb. For both TCR sequencing and RNA sequencing, RNA was extracted from PBMCs using TRIzol.

The sequences come from peripheral blood mononuclear cells (PBMCs), collected when the disease was refractory, from a patient treated with antithyroid drugs. The receptors were gathered from a female donor with Graves disease.

In regard to this clonotype: Germline is not matched at one junction end, which may reflect a read error. The rearrangement links TRBV27 to TRBJ2-7; 7 bases are a match to TRBD1. Per germline, CDR1 MNHEY and CDR2 SMNVEV (reference sequence). The CDR3 spans 16 residues. CDR3 residues: CATSASSPGQYYEQYF. The CDR3 DNA is TGTGCCACCAGTGCATCGAGCCCGGGACAGTACTACGAGCAGTACTTC.

In this sample, this clonotype turned up a few times. The chain joins TRBV3-1 to TRBJ2-5, with 8 bases lining up with TRBD2. The trim removed 4 bases at V and 0 bases at J, leaving 13 bases unmatched. Germline V gene data show CDR1 as LGHDT and CDR2 as YNNKEL (reference sequence). The CDR3 has 18 residues. CDR3 nucleotides: TGTGCCAGCAGCCCCCAGTTCAGGGGCGGGGGGTACCAAGAGACCCAGTACTTC. Translated, it gives CASSPQFRGGGYQETQYF.

This clonotype has a count of ten or more. V is TRBV11-2 and J is TRBJ2-2; D may be TRBD2 (6 bases). The CDR3 runs 14 residues. Germline V gene data show CDR1 as SGHAT and CDR2 as FQNNGV. Between the trimmed V and J ends, which lost 2 bases and 6 bases, there was a span of 10 bases. CDR3 sequence reads: CASSLTGVAGELFF. In nucleotides, the CDR3 is TGTGCCAGCAGCTTAACGGGAGTGGCCGGGGAGCTGTTTTTT.

A few counts support this clonotype. The chain uses TRBV11-2 and TRBJ2-7; 8 nucleotides agree with TRBD2. With 4 bases clipped from V and 3 bases from J, the junction kept 11 bases outside the gene matches. The germline gives CDR1 SGHAT, CDR2 FQNNGV. The CDR3 extends over 16 amino acids. CDR3 nucleotide sequence: TGTGCCAGCAGCTCCCCCCGGGTCGGGAGGGTCTACGAGCAGTACTTC. Translating gives CASSSPRVGRVYEQYF.

This clonotype was recorded many times. The chain employs TRBV28 and TRBJ1-2; 10 nucleotides line up with TRBD1. The V and J ends lost 8 bases and 8 bases, in that order; junction bases with no gene match: 8. The CDR3 sequence is 13 residues long. Per the germline V gene, CDR1 is MDHEN and CDR2 is SYDVKM. In DNA form, the CDR3 reads TGTGCCAGCGGCTCTCGACAGGGGGCCGGCTACACCTTC. Amino acid sequence: CASGSRQGAGYTF.

A note on this clonotype: This may come from a read error, since a much larger clone is one base off. The chain has TRBV6-2 or TRBV6-3 and TRBJ2-5; D is uncertain. V lost 6 bases and J lost 0, with 14 bases in between. The CDR3 contains 15 residues. Germline V CDR1 and CDR2: MNHEY, SVGEGT. The CDR3 loop is CASSRLVPDQETQYF. The CDR3 DNA sequence: TGTGCCAGCAGCCGCCTAGTGCCGGACCAAGAGACCCAGTACTTC.

V is TRBV7-6 and J is TRBJ1-1; D is uncertain. CDR3 size: 13 residues. Germline V lookup: CDR1 SGHVS, CDR2 FNYEAQ. The germline V and J ends were trimmed by 0 bases and 7 bases, with 9 bases remaining between them. The CDR3 nucleotides are TGTGCCAGCAGCTTAGCCAAAGGTGGTGAAGCTTTCTTT. The encoded protein is CASSLAKGGEAFF. Supplemented by reference TRBV7-6 and TRBJ1-1, the full variable domain reads GAGVSQSPRYKVTKRGQDVALRCDPISGHVSLYWYRQALGQGPEFLTYFNYEAQQDKSGLPNDRFSAERPEGSISTLTIQRTEQRDSAMYRCASSLAKGGEAFFGQGTRLTVV.

This clonotype has just a few counts. J is TRBJ1-6 and V is TRBV11-2; D not certain. Germline V gives CDR1 SGHAT, CDR2 FQNNGV. V dropped 3 bases and J dropped 0 bases, with 9 bases sitting between them. There are 16 residues in the CDR3. CDR3 DNA sequence: TGTGCCAGCAGCTTCAGCTTCCCCTCCTATAATTCACCCCTCCACTTT. Encoded protein: CASSFSFPSYNSPLHF.

This clonotype was detected many times. This chain connects TRBV5-1 to TRBJ1-6; weak D call: TRBD1 (6 bases). The germline gives CDR1 SGHRS, CDR2 YFSETQ. Trimming shortened V by 4 bases and J by 7 bases, and 15 bases separated the two germline ends. CDR3 length: 15 residues. The CDR3 DNA reads as TGCGCCAGCAGCAGGAACAGGGATGGCAATTCACCCCTCCACTTT. Its protein product is CASSRNRDGNSPLHF.